This TCR beta chain was recovered during a study of T cell repertoires in cytomegalovirus infection. Whole-study context: Through public TCR beta signatures, both CMV infection and matching HLA type were indicated.

Study-level points and caveats: Adding up the frequency of public TCR beta families identified people who carried CMV plus the relevant HLA. Clonotypes of TCR beta that were HLA-C-restricted and CMV-specific dominated the ex vivo response.

A word on this clonotype: The target antigen is unknown.

From the reads, TCRdb called clonotypes with MiXCR, one entry per CDR3 protein. This sample yields about 740,000 distinct CDR3 sequences, of which approximately 33% are seen a single time; 15% to 20% belongs to the top ten. Germline V CDR1 and CDR2: LNHNV, YYDKDF (reference sequence). V lost 4 bases and J lost 3; bases outside the gene matches: 3. This CDR3 region has 13 residues. Sequencing used cultured PBMCs, obtained from culture after CMV antigen stimulation. The chain couples TRBV15 to TRBJ2-7; 7 bases line up with TRBD1. The TCR was taken from a human donor in good health (CMV status not recorded). Some clones in this sample may be carry-over from other donors' samples. The CDR3 is CATSNRQGYEQYF. CDR3 coding DNA: TGTGCCACCAGCAACCGACAGGGCTACGAGCAGTACTTC.